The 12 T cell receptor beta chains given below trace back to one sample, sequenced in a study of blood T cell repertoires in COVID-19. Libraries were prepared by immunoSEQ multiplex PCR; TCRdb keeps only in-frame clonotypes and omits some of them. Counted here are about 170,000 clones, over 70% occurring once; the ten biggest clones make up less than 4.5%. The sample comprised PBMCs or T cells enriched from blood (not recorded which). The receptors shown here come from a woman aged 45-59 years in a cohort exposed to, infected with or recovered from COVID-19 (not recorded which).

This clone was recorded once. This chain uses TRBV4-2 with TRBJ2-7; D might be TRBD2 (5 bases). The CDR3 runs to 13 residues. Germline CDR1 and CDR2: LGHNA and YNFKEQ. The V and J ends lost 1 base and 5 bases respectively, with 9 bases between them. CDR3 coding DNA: TGTGCCAGCAGCCAAGGCGGGCCGGACGAGCAGTACTTC. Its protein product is CASSQGGPDEQYF.

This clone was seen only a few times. CDR3 DNA sequence: TGTGCCAGCAGCCCGACAAAGTTCCAGACCTATGGCTACACCTTC. Its protein product is CASSPTKFQTYGYTF. The J gene is TRBJ1-2, the V gene TRBV7-8; D not certain. Germline CDR1 reads SGHVS; CDR2 reads FQNEAQ. The CDR3 loop spans 15 amino acids. Between the trimmed V and J ends, which lost 5 bases and 4 bases, there was a span of 17 bases.

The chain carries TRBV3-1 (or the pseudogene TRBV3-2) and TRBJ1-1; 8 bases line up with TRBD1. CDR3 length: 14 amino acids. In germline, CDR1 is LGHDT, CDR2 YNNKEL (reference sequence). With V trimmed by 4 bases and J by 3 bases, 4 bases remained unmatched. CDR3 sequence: CASSPMDRDTEAFF. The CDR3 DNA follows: TGTGCCAGCAGCCCAATGGACAGGGACACTGAAGCTTTCTTT.

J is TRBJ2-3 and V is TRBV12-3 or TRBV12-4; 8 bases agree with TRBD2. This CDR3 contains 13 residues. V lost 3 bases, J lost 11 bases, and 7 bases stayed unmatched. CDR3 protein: CASSLLAGIEQYF. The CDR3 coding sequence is TGTGCCAGCAGTTTGTTAGCGGGGATTGAGCAGTATTTT.

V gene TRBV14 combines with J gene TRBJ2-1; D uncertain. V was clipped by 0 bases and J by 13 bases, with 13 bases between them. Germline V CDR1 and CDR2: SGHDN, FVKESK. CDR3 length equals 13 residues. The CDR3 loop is CASSQESSRPQFF. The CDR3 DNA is TGTGCCAGCAGCCAAGAGTCCAGCAGGCCCCAGTTCTTC.

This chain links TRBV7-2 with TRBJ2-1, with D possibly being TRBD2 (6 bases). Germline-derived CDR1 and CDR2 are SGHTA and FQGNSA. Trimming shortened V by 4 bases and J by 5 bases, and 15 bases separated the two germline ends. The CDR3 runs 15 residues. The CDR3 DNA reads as TGTGCCAGCAGCTCCCAGGATGCGGGGCACAATGAGCAGTTCTTC. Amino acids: CASSSQDAGHNEQFF.

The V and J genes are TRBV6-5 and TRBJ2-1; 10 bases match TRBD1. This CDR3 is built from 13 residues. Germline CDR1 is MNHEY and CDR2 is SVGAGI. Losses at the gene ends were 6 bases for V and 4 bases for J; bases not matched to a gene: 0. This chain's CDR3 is CASRDRGYNEQFF. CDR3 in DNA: TGTGCCAGCAGGGACAGGGGGTACAATGAGCAGTTCTTC.

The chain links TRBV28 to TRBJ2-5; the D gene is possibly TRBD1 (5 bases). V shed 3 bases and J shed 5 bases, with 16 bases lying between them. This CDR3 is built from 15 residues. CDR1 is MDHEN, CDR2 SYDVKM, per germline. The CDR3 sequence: CASSFPTTGYETQYF. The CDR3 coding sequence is TGTGCCAGCAGTTTTCCTACAACAGGTTACGAGACCCAGTACTTC.

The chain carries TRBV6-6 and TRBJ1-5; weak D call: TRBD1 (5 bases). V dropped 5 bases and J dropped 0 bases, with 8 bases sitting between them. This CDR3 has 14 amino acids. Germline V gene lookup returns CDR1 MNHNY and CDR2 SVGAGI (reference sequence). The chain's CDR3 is CASSPQDSNQPQHF. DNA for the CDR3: TGTGCCAGCAGTCCACAGGATAGCAATCAGCCCCAGCATTTT.

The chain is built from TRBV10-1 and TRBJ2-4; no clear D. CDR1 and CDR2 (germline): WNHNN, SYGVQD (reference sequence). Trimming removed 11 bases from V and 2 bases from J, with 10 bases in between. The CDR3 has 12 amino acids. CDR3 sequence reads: CAGRHPKNIQYF. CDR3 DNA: TGCGCCGGCCGACACCCCAAAAACATTCAGTACTTC.

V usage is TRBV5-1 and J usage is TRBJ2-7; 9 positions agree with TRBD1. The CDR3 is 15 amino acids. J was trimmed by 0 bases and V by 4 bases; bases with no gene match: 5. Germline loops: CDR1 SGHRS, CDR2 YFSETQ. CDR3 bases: TGCGCCAGCAGCCCGACAGGGGGTAGCTCCTACGAGCAGTACTTC. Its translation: CASSPTGGSSYEQYF.

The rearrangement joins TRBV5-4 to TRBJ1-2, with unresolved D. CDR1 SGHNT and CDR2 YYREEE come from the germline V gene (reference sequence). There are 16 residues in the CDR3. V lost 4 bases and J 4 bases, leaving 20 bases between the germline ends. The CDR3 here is CASSPSLRGYGYGYTF. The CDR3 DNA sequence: TGTGCCAGCAGCCCCTCCTTGCGGGGATATGGCTATGGCTACACCTTC.